This record looks at one T cell receptor beta chain sequence and its context. Antigen specificity is unknown. Other nucleotide sequences in the sample specify the same CDR3. This entry is derived from a study of cytomegalovirus exposure and HLA in healthy donors. Findings and limits, study-wide: A later analysis linked a missense variant in DCLRE1C to the trimming of TCR beta V and J genes. The majority of CMV-associated TCR beta chains were reported as apparently HLA-restricted in a later analysis.

The PCR contained 60 Vbeta and 13 Jbeta primers. The data were produced by immunoSEQ multiplex PCR, yet TCRdb's version contains in-frame clones alone and is incomplete. The sample holds about 190,000 clones, approximately 87% seen once. Germline assignment: CDR1 MDHEN and CDR2 SYDVKM. Trimming took off 5 bases at V and 1 base at J, with 18 bases between the two ends. The CDR3 has 16 residues. Donors showed nominal health when sampled, although they likely had unrecorded immune exposures. This sequence was found in a man aged 25-45 years in good health and CMV-seronegative. V is TRBV28 and J is TRBJ2-7, with D maybe TRBD2 (8 bases). The sample was PBMCs. The CDR3 coding sequence is TGTGCCAGCAGTCTGTGGGACAGCGGGAGATCCTACGAGCAGTACTTC. It encodes CASSLWDSGRSYEQYF.